Reported below is one T cell receptor beta chain. In the authors' methods: Reference gene primer amplification gave estimated nucleated cell counts. TCRdb's copy holds only in-frame clones and misses some; the assay was immunoSEQ multiplex PCR. For V, J and clone size, that table is used; D and trimming come from the DNA. This sample has under 200,000 clones, with 70% to 90% found just once. This record belongs to a study of blood T cell repertoires in COVID-19. Whole-study context: Donors in the United States, Italy and Spain gave samples during acute or convalescent COVID-19. PBMCs, B-cell-depleted T cells, or T cells were the source of the cDNA or gDNA that made up the material.

This CDR3 has 12 amino acids. Germline V gene lookup returns CDR1 SGHNT and CDR2 YYREEE (reference sequence). The germline V and J ends were trimmed by 0 bases and 10 bases, with 8 bases remaining between them. In terms of age and location, participants ranged from roughly 18 to 90 years and lived in roughly 22 US areas. The sample taken for sequencing was PBMCs or T cells enriched from blood (not recorded which). The chain combines TRBV5-4 with TRBJ2-1; D call uncertain. This clonotype was sampled from a woman between 45 and 60 years old who had recovered from COVID-19. The CDR3 is CASSLAEREQFF. CDR3 bases: TGTGCCAGCAGCTTGGCCGAGAGGGAGCAGTTCTTC.